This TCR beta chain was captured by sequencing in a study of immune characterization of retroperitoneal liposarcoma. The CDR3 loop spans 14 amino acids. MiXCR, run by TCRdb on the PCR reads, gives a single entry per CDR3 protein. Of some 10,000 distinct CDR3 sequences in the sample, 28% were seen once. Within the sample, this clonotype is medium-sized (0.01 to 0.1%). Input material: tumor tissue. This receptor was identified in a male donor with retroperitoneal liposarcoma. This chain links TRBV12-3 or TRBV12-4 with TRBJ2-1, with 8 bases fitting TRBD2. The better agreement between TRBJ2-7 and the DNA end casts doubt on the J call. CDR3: CASTVAGSNNEQYF. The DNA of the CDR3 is TGTGCCAGCACGGTAGCGGGGAGTAACAATGAGCAGTACTTC.